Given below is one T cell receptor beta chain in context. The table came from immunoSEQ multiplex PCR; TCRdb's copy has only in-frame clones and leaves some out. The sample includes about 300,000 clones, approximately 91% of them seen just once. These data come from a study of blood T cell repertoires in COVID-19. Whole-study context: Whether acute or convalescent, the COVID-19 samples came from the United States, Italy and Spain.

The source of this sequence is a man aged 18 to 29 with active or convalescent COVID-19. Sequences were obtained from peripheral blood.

Here the CDR3 reads CSASRQGRQETQYF. CDR3 in DNA: TGCAGTGCTAGTAGACAGGGGCGCCAAGAGACCCAGTACTTC. The V gene is TRBV20-1, the J gene TRBJ2-5; 8 bases line up with TRBD1. The germline CDR1 and CDR2 sequences are DFQATT and SNEGSKA (reference sequence). The V segment lost 3 bases and the J segment 1 base; nucleotides outside the gene matches: 4. This CDR3 comprises 14 residues.